The 5 T cell receptor beta chains reported below all come from one sample, sequenced in a study of CD8 T cells in ankylosing spondylitis. One entry per CDR3 protein, called by TCRdb with MiXCR from the 5' RACE reads. The sample lists under 450,000 distinct CDR3 sequences; roughly 20% were seen once. Material for sequencing was blood, either unsorted or a sorted T cell fraction (not recorded which). The source of these receptors is a male donor with ankylosing spondylitis or in good health (not recorded which).

This clonotype appeared a few times. The chain recombines TRBV6-1 with TRBJ2-2; D is uncertain. Trimming removed 1 base from V and 9 bases from J, with 12 bases in between. Germline V gives CDR1 MNHNS, CDR2 SASEGT. The CDR3 contains 14 residues. The CDR3 loop reads CASSEEDLARELFF. The CDR3 DNA reads as TGTGCCAGCAGTGAAGAGGACCTCGCCCGGGAGCTGTTTTTT.

The V call is TRBV7-9, the J call TRBJ2-7, with D possibly matching TRBD1 (6 bases). CDR1 SEHNR and CDR2 FQNEAQ come from the germline V gene (reference sequence). Trimming shortened V by 1 base and J by 6 bases, and 10 bases separated the two germline ends. This CDR3 is built from 13 residues. CDR3 loop: CASSLGGLFEQYF. CDR3 DNA sequence: TGTGCCAGCAGCTTAGGGGGGCTCTTCGAGCAGTACTTC.

The gene calls are TRBV28 and TRBJ2-3; 12 positions agree with TRBD2. V lost 2 bases and J lost 5; bases outside the gene matches: 2. This CDR3 region has 15 residues. In germline, CDR1 is MDHEN, CDR2 SYDVKM. CDR3 amino acids: CASSLLAGGLDTQYF. CDR3 nucleotides: TGTGCCAGCAGTTTACTAGCGGGGGGGCTAGATACGCAGTATTTT.

This clonotype was picked up a small number of times. This rearrangement joins TRBV9 to TRBJ2-3; a possible D gene is TRBD2 (6 bases). The germline V and J ends were trimmed by 3 bases and 2 bases, with 16 bases remaining between them. The CDR3 is 16 amino acids. In germline, CDR1 is SGDLS, CDR2 YYNGEE. CDR3: CASSASGGLVTDTQYF. CDR3 nucleotides: TGTGCCAGCAGCGCTAGTGGGGGACTGGTCACAGATACGCAGTATTTT.

This clonotype appeared a single time. A read error may produce the germline difference seen at one junction end. The chain joins TRBV7-7 to TRBJ2-3; 9 nucleotides line up with TRBD2. From germline, CDR1 is SSHAT and CDR2 FNYEAQ (reference sequence). The CDR3 consists of 15 residues. The CDR3 nucleotides are TGTGCTAGCAGTCCTAGCGGGGCTACCACAGATACGCAGTATTTT. Protein sequence: CASSPSGATTDTQYF.